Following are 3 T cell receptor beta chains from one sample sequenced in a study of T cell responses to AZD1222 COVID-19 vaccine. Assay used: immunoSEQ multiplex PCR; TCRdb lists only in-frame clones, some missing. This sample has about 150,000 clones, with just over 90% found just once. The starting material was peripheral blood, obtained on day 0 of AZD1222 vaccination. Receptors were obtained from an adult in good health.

DNA for the CDR3: TGCGCCAGCAGCTTATCAGGGGTGTACGAGCAGTACTTC. Translating gives CASSLSGVYEQYF. The gene calls are TRBV5-1 and TRBJ2-7, with a tentative D call TRBD1 (6 bases). The ends were cut back, 2 bases at V and 4 bases at J, with 10 bases in the middle. CDR3 length: 13 amino acids. In germline, CDR1 is SGHRS, CDR2 YFSETQ.

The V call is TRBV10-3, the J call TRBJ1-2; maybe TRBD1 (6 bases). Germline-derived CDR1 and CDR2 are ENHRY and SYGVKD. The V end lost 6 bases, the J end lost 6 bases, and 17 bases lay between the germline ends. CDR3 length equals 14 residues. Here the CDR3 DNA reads TGTGCCATCAGCCTACAGGGATCCTCGGATGGCTACACCTTC. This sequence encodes CAISLQGSSDGYTF.

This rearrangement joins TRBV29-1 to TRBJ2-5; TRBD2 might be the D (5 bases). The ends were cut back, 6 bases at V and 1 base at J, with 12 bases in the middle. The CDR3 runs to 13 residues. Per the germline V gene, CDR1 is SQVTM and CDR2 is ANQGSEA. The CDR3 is CSVRTHLQETQYF. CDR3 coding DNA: TGCAGCGTCCGGACTCATCTCCAAGAGACCCAGTACTTC. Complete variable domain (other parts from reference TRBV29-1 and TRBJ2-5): SAVISQKPSRDICQRGTSLTIQCQVDSQVTMMFWYRQQPGQSLTLIATANQGSEATYESGFVIDKFPISRPNLTFSTLTVSNMSPEDSSIYLCSVRTHLQETQYFGPGTRLLVL.